This T cell receptor (beta chain) derives from a study of PD-1 blockade in classical Hodgkin lymphoma. Study at large: Patients were given intravenous nivolumab, 3 mg/kg, every 2 weeks.

The germline CDR1 and CDR2 sequences are SGHNT and YYREEE (reference sequence). V was pared by 2 bases and J by 9 bases, with 12 bases of the junction left unmatched. This CDR3 spans 15 amino acids. All patients experienced relapse after autologous stem cell transplantation, and brentuximab vedotin exposure was variable. Profiled with immunoSEQ multiplex PCR; TCRdb holds only in-frame clones, not every one. The sample consists of roughly 92,000 clones, about nine tenths of them appearing once. The V call is TRBV5-4, the J call TRBJ2-7; TRBD2 aligns across 9 bases. The specimen was peripheral blood mononuclear cells (PBMCs), collected at baseline. This receptor was taken from a human donor with classical Hodgkin lymphoma. The CDR3 loop is CASSFGASGTGGQYF. CDR3 nucleotides: TGTGCCAGCAGCTTTGGGGCTAGCGGGACCGGCGGGCAGTACTTC.